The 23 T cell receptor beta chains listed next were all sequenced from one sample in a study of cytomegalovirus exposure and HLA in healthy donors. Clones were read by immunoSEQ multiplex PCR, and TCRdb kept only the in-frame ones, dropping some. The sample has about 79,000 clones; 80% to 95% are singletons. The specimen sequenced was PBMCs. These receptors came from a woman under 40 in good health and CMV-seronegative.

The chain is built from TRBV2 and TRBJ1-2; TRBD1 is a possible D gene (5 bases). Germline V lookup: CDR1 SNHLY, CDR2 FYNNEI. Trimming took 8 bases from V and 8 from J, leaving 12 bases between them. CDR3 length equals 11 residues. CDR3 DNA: TGTGCCAGCTCTACAGGAATCGGCTACACCTTC. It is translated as CASSTGIGYTF.

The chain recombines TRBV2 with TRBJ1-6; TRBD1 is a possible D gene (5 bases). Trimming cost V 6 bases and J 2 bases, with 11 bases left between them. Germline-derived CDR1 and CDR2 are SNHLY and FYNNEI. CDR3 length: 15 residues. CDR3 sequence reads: CASRTQGTYNSPLHF. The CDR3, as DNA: TGTGCCAGCAGGACGCAGGGTACCTATAATTCACCCCTCCACTTT. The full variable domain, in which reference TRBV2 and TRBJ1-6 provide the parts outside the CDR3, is EPEVTQTPSHQVTQMGQEVILRCVPISNHLYFYWYRQILGQKVEFLVSFYNNEISEKSEIFDDQFSVERPDGSNFTLKIRSTKLEDSAMYFCASRTQGTYNSPLHFGNGTRLTVT.

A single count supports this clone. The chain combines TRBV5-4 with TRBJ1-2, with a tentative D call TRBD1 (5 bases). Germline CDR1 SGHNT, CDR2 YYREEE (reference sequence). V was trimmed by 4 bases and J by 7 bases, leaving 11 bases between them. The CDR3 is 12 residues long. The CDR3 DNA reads TGTGCCAGCAGCCTAGACAGTACTGGCTACACCTTC. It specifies CASSLDSTGYTF.

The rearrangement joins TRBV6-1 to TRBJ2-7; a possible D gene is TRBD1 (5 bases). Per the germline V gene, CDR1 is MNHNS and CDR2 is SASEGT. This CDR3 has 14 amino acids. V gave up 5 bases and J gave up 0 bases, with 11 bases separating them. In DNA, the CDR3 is TGTGCCAGCAGTCAGACAGATATCTCCTACGAGCAGTACTTC. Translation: CASSQTDISYEQYF.

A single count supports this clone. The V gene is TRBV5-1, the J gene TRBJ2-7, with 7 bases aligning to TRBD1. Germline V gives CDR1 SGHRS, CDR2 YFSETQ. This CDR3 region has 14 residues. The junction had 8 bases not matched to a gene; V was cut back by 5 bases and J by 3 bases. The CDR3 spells CASSLPGQNYEQYF. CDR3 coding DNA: TGCGCCAGCAGTCTCCCGGGACAGAACTACGAGCAGTACTTC. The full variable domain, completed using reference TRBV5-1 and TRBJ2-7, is KAGVTQTPRYLIKTRGQQVTLSCSPISGHRSVSWYQQTPGQGLQFLFEYFSETQRNKGNFPGRFSGRQFSNSRSEMNVSTLELGDSALYLCASSLPGQNYEQYFGPGTRLTVT.

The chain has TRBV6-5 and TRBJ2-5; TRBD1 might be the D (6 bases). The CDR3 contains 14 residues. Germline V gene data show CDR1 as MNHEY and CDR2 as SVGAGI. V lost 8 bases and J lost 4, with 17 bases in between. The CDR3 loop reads CASGPAGDLETQYF. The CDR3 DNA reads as TGTGCCAGCGGTCCCGCAGGGGATCTAGAGACCCAGTACTTC.

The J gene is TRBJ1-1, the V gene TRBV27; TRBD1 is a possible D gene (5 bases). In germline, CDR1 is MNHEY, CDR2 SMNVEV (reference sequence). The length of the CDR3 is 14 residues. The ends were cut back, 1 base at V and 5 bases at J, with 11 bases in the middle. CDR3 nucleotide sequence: TGTGCCAGCAGTTTATTCGGGGGAATGACTGAAGCTTTCTTT. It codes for CASSLFGGMTEAFF.

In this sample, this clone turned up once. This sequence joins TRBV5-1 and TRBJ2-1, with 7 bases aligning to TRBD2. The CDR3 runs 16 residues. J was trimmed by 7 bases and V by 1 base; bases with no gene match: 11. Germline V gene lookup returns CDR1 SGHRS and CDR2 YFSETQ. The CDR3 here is CASSLFSREAGNEQFF. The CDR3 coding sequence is TGCGCCAGCAGCTTGTTCTCCCGGGAGGCTGGGAATGAGCAGTTCTTC.

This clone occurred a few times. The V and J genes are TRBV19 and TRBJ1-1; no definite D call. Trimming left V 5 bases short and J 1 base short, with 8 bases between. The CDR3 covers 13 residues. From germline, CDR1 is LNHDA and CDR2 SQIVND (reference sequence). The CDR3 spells CASSGGSNTEAFF. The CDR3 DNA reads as TGTGCCAGTAGTGGAGGTTCGAACACTGAAGCTTTCTTT.

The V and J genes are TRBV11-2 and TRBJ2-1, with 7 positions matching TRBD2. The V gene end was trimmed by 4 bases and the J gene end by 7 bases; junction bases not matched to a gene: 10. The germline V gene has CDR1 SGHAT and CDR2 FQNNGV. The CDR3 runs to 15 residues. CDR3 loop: CASSSTGGRVNEQFF. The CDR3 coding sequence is TGTGCCAGCAGCTCGACTGGCGGGAGAGTTAATGAGCAGTTCTTC.

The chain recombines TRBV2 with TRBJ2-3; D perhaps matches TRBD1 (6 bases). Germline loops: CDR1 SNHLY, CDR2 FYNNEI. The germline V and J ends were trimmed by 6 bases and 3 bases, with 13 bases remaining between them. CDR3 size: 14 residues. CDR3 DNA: TGTGCCAGCAGGCAGCAGGGGAAGACAGATACGCAGTATTTT. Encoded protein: CASRQQGKTDTQYF.

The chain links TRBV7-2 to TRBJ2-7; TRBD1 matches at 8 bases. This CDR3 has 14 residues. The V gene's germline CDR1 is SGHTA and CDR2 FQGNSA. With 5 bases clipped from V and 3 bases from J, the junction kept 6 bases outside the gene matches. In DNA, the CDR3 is TGTGCCAGCAGCCCCCAGACAGGGGACTACGAGCAGTACTTC. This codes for CASSPQTGDYEQYF.

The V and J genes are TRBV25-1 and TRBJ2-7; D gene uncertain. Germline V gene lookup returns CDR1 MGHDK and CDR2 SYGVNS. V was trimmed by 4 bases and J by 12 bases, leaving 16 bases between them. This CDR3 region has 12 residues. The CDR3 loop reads CASSGPYIVMYF. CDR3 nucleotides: TGTGCCAGCAGTGGTCCTTATATAGTGATGTACTTC.

This CDR3 is CASSAERGQRSHTEAFF. DNA for the CDR3: TGTGCCAGTAGCGCGGAAAGGGGACAGAGGAGCCACACTGAAGCTTTCTTT. The V gene is TRBV19, the J gene TRBJ1-1; 7 nucleotides align to TRBD1. CDR1 is LNHDA, CDR2 SQIVND, per germline (reference sequence). The junction had 16 bases not matched to a gene; V was cut back by 6 bases and J by 3 bases. CDR3 size: 17 residues.

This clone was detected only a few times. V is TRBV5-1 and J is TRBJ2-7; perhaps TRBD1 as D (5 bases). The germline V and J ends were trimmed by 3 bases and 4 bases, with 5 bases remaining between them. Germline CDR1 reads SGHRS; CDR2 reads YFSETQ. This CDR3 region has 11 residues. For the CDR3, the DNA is TGCGCCAGCAGCTCAGGGTACGAGCAGTACTTC. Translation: CASSSGYEQYF.

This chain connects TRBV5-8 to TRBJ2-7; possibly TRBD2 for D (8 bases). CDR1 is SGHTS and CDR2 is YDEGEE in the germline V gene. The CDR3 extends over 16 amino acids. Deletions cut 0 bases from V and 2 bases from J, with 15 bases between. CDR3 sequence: CASSLAGGTAAYEQYF. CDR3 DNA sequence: TGTGCCAGCAGCTTGGCGGGAGGGACAGCAGCCTACGAGCAGTACTTC.

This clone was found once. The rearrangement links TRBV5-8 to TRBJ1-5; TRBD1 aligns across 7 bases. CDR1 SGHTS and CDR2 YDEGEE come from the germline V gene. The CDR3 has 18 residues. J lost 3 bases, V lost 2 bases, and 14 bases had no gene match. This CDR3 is CASSFLRGYDRVNQPQHF. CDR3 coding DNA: TGTGCCAGCAGCTTCCTGCGGGGCTATGACAGGGTCAATCAGCCCCAGCATTTT. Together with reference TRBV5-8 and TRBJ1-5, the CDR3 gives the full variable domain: EAGVTQSPTHLIKTRGQQATLRCSPISGHTSVYWYQQALGLGLQFLLWYDEGEERNRGNFPPRFSGRQFPNYSSELNVNALELEDSALYLCASSFLRGYDRVNQPQHFGDGTRLSIL.

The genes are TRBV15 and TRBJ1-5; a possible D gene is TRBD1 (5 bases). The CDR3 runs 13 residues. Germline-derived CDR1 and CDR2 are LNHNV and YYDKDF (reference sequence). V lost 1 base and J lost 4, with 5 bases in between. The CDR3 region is CATSRAGNQPQHF. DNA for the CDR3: TGTGCCACCAGCAGAGCAGGGAATCAGCCCCAGCATTTT.

The CDR3 region is CASNMIPGQGASEQYF. The CDR3 nucleotides read TGTGCCAGCAACATGATACCGGGACAGGGGGCTTCCGAGCAGTACTTC. The chain recombines TRBV27 with TRBJ2-7; TRBD1 matches at 12 bases. CDR1 and CDR2 from the germline V gene are MNHEY and SMNVEV (reference sequence). The V gene end was trimmed by 7 bases and the J gene end by 6 bases; junction bases not matched to a gene: 13. The CDR3 runs 16 residues.

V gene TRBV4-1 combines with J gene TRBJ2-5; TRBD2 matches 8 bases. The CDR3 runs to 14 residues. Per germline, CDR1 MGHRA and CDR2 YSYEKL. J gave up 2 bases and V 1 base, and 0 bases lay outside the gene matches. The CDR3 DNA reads TGCGCCAGCAGCCAAGGACTAGCGCAAGAGACCCAGTACTTC. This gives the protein CASSQGLAQETQYF.

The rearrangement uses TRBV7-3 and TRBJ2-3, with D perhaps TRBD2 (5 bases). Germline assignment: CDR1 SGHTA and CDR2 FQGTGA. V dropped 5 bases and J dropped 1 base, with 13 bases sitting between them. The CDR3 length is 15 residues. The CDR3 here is CASSPKLGGTDTQYF. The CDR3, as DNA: TGTGCCAGCAGCCCGAAACTGGGAGGCACAGATACGCAGTATTTT.

This CDR3 reads CATLNPGQGYEQYF. The CDR3 nucleotides are TGTGCCACCCTGAATCCGGGACAGGGCTACGAGCAGTACTTC. The gene calls are TRBV18 and TRBJ2-7; the match to TRBD1 covers 9 bases. Per the germline V gene, CDR1 is KGHSH and CDR2 is LQKENI. Unmatched junction bases numbered 10, after V lost 10 bases and J lost 3 bases. The CDR3 contains 14 residues.

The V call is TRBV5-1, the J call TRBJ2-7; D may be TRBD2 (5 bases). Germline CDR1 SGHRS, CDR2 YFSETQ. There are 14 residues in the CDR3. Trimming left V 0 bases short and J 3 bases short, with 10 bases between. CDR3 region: CASSLAEGDYEQYF. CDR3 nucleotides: TGCGCCAGCAGCTTGGCAGAGGGAGACTACGAGCAGTACTTC.